A selection of T cell receptor beta chains follows, all from one sample in a study of beta chain features in type 1 diabetes. The method was immunoSEQ multiplex PCR; TCRdb's version includes in-frame clones alone and lacks a portion of them. In the table there are 330,000 or so clones, 20% of which are singletons. Source material: naive CD4+ T cells from blood. These receptors came from a young woman in good health. Both conserved end residues are part of each CDR3. A D gene is named only where the DNA matches it firmly. Part of the rows lack a size; the others show once, few, many or a class for expanded clones.

. TRBJ2-3 TRBV5-1 . CASSLGASGTDTQYF TGCGCCAGCAGCTTGGGGGCTAGCGGCACAGATACGCAGTATTTT
. TRBJ2-5 TRBV2 few CASSEWAIEETQYF TGTGCCAGCAGTGAATGGGCCATTGAAGAGACCCAGTACTTC
TRBD1 TRBJ1-1 TRBV29-1 few CSVRGQGMDEAFF TGCAGCGTCCGGGGACAGGGGATGGATGAAGCTTTCTTT
. TRBJ1-1 TRBV7-2 . CASVTGSTEAFF TGTGCCAGCGTCACTGGGAGCACTGAAGCTTTCTTT
. TRBJ2-1 TRBV29-1 . CSVGGPSSYNEQFF TGCAGCGTAGGCGGGCCCAGCTCCTACAATGAGCAGTTCTTC
. TRBJ1-4 TRBV7-9 . CASSLDTPNRELFF TGTGCCAGCAGCCTGGACACTCCTAATAGGGAACTGTTTTTT
TRBD1 TRBJ1-5 TRBV4-1 . CASSQPDRDIQPQHF TGCGCCAGCAGCCAACCTGACAGGGATATTCAGCCCCAGCATTTT
. TRBJ2-2 TRBV18 few CASSPPGDTGELFF TGTGCCAGCTCACCCCCGGGGGACACCGGGGAGCTGTTTTTT
TRBD1 TRBJ2-7 TRBV10-3 few CAISEDRTGSYEQYF TGTGCCATCAGTGAGGATAGGACAGGATCCTACGAGCAGTACTTC
TRBD2 TRBJ2-5 TRBV29-1 few CSGLAGGPRETQYF TGCAGCGGCCTAGCGGGGGGGCCTCGGGAGACCCAGTACTTC
TRBD1 TRBJ2-6 TRBV2 few CASAPGTGGSGANVLTF TGTGCCAGCGCTCCGGGGACAGGGGGCTCTGGGGCCAACGTCCTGACTTTC
. TRBJ2-5 TRBV30 . CAWTLPGGETQYF TGTGCCTGGACTCTCCCCGGCGGGGAGACCCAGTACTTC
. TRBJ2-1 TRBV5-4 few CASSLQEGPYNEQFF TGTGCCAGCAGCTTGCAGGAGGGCCCATACAATGAGCAGTTCTTC
. TRBJ2-7 TRBV19 few CASSKTGIAYEQYF TGTGCCAGTAGTAAAACAGGGATCGCCTACGAGCAGTACTTC